The 17 T cell receptor beta chains below were found in one sample sequenced in a study of blood T cell repertoires in COVID-19. The data were produced by immunoSEQ multiplex PCR, yet TCRdb's version contains in-frame clones alone and is incomplete. This sample has more than 85,000 clones; just under 95% occur once, and the top ten carry 1.9%. The sequenced material came from peripheral blood. These TCRs come from a woman aged 45-65 years with COVID-19, enrolled during active disease.

The chain uses TRBV13 and TRBJ1-2, with TRBD1 matching over 9 bases. Trimming took 5 bases from V and 9 from J; bases not matched to a gene: 7. The germline CDR1 and CDR2 sequences are PRHDT and FYEKMQ (reference sequence). The CDR3 runs to 13 residues. CDR3 DNA: TGTGCCAGCAGCCCGGGACAGGGAGGGAGCTACACCTTC. Residues: CASSPGQGGSYTF. Supplemented by reference TRBV13 and TRBJ1-2, the full variable domain reads AAGVIQSPRHLIKEKRETATLKCYPIPRHDTVYWYQQGPGQDPQFLISFYEKMQSDKGSIPDRFSAQQFSDYHSELNMSSLELGDSALYFCASSPGQGGSYTFGSGTRLTVV.

This clone came up once. The J gene is TRBJ2-5, the V gene TRBV4-1; TRBD2 agrees at 8 bases. The germline V gene encodes CDR1 MGHRA and CDR2 YSYEKL. V lost 1 base to trimming and J lost 4 bases; unmatched junction nucleotides: 2. CDR3 length equals 14 residues. The CDR3 DNA reads as TGCGCCAGCAGCCAAGCGGGGGGGCCAGAGACCCAGTACTTC. It yields the protein CASSQAGGPETQYF.

V usage is TRBV28 and J usage is TRBJ1-1; D perhaps matches TRBD1 (6 bases). The V gene lost 4 bases and the J gene lost 11 bases, with 20 bases spanning the gap. In germline, CDR1 is MDHEN, CDR2 SYDVKM. This CDR3 is built from 14 residues. CDR3 residues: CASSSAQGWVSAFF. CDR3 sequence (DNA): TGTGCCAGCAGTTCGGCTCAGGGGTGGGTCAGTGCTTTCTTT.

This clone was found once. The rearrangement uses TRBV24-1 and TRBJ2-2, with D hard to call. V was pared by 1 base and J by 0 bases, with 14 bases between. CDR3 size: 18 residues. Germline CDR1 reads KGHDR; CDR2 reads SFDVKD. DNA for the CDR3: TGTGCCACCAGTGATTTAAGAGTCGAATCGGCGAACACCGGGGAGCTGTTTTTT. This codes for CATSDLRVESANTGELFF.

This clone has a handful of counts. The chain employs TRBV6-5 and TRBJ2-7; maybe TRBD2 (5 bases). The CDR3 contains 16 residues. Germline CDR1 is MNHEY and CDR2 is SVGAGI. Trimming removed 2 bases at V and 3 bases at J, with 17 bases between. The CDR3 loop reads CASSYPKTYGDYEQYV. As DNA, the CDR3 is TGTGCCAGCAGTTACCCAAAGACATACGGGGACTACGAGCAGTACGTC.

This chain uses TRBV21-1 with TRBJ2-2; the table names TRBD1, a call not compared with the DNA. TRBV21-1 is listed as a pseudogene. The CDR3 is 16 amino acids. The CDR3, as DNA: TGTGCCAGCAGCAAAGAAGGACAGGGGCACACCGGGGAGCTGTTTTTT. Residues: CASSKEGQGHTGELFF.

The chain carries TRBV28 and TRBJ1-2; TRBD1 agrees at 8 bases. The CDR3 is 13 amino acids. Germline trimming cut 2 bases from V and 8 bases from J; bases unmatched to any gene: 4. Germline CDR1 MDHEN, CDR2 SYDVKM. This chain's CDR3 is CASSLDRGGGYTF. The CDR3, as DNA: TGTGCCAGCAGTTTAGACAGGGGCGGAGGCTACACCTTC.

A word on this clone: The sample carries other DNA sequences with the same CDR3. The chain couples TRBV24-1 to TRBJ1-1; D gene ambiguous. V was clipped by 6 bases and J by 0 bases, with 7 bases between them. Looked up from germline, CDR1 is KGHDR and CDR2 is SFDVKD. CDR3 length: 13 residues. The CDR3 bases are TGTGCCACCAGTCCGGGAATGAACACTGAAGCTTTCTTT. It translates to CATSPGMNTEAFF.

The chain joins TRBV5-6 to TRBJ1-1; D ambiguous. With 5 bases removed from V and 1 base from J, the gap between germline ends came to 9 bases. Germline CDR1 reads SGHDT; CDR2 reads YYEEEE. The CDR3 is made up of 13 amino acids. DNA of the CDR3: TGTGCCAGCAGTGTTACGAGGAACACTGAAGCTTTCTTT. Residues: CASSVTRNTEAFF.

V usage is TRBV5-4 and J usage is TRBJ1-2, with a weak D call TRBD1 (5 bases). The CDR3 has 15 residues. In germline, CDR1 is SGHNT, CDR2 YYREEE (reference sequence). The V end lost 4 bases, the J end lost 5 bases, and 18 bases lay between the germline ends. CDR3 coding DNA: TGTGCCAGCAGCCTTCAACTGGGGGAGGGGTATGGCTACACCTTC. Protein product: CASSLQLGEGYGYTF.

The gene calls are TRBV5-1 and TRBJ2-3; 8 nucleotides agree with TRBD1. This CDR3 contains 12 residues. The germline V gene encodes CDR1 SGHRS and CDR2 YFSETQ. Germline trimming cut 2 bases from V and 12 bases from J; bases unmatched to any gene: 5. CDR3 in amino acids: CASSFGQGGQYF. CDR3 in DNA: TGCGCCAGCAGCTTCGGACAGGGAGGTCAGTATTTT. The full variable domain, its missing parts supplied by reference TRBV5-1 and TRBJ2-3, is KAGVTQTPRYLIKTRGQQVTLSCSPISGHRSVSWYQQTPGQGLQFLFEYFSETQRNKGNFPGRFSGRQFSNSRSEMNVSTLELGDSALYLCASSFGQGGQYFGPGTRLTVL.

V and J are TRBV12-5 and TRBJ1-6, with 7 bases lining up with TRBD1. After removal of 6 bases from V and 6 bases from J, the junction contained 5 bases not matched to a gene. Germline CDR1 and CDR2: LGHNT and FRNRAP. CDR3 length: 14 amino acids. The CDR3 loop reads CASGYGQVNSPLHF. CDR3 bases: TGTGCTAGTGGCTACGGACAGGTTAATTCACCCCTCCACTTT.

V gene TRBV7-9 combines with J gene TRBJ1-2, with D possibly matching TRBD1 (5 bases). The germline V and J ends were trimmed by 0 bases and 3 bases, with 17 bases remaining between them. Germline lookup yields CDR1 SEHNR and CDR2 FQNEAQ (reference sequence). The CDR3 is 17 residues long. The CDR3 is CASSLALSGGNDYGYTF. For the CDR3, the DNA is TGTGCCAGCAGCTTAGCGCTTTCGGGGGGGAATGACTATGGCTACACCTTC.

V gene TRBV10-1 combines with J gene TRBJ2-1; TRBD2 agrees at 12 bases. Trimming removed 6 bases from V and 15 bases from J; junction bases left unmatched: 15. The CDR3 is 15 residues long. The germline CDR1 and CDR2 sequences are WNHNN and SYGVQD (reference sequence). The CDR3 here is CASSELAGGLRDWFF. The CDR3 region has the DNA TGCGCCAGCAGCGAACTAGCGGGGGGCCTCCGGGACTGGTTCTTC.

The chain has TRBV7-8 and TRBJ1-5, with D unclear. The length of the CDR3 is 17 residues. The V end lost 1 base, the J end lost 4 bases, and 17 bases lay between the germline ends. Per germline, CDR1 SGHVS and CDR2 FQNEAQ. As DNA, the CDR3 is TGTGCCAGCAGCTTAGAGTGGGGAGGGTATTTTAATCAGCCCCAGCATTTT. Protein sequence: CASSLEWGGYFNQPQHF. Full variable domain (outside the CDR3, taken from reference TRBV7-8 and TRBJ1-5): GAGVSQSPRYKVAKRGQDVALRCDPISGHVSLFWYQQALGQGPEFLTYFQNEAQLDKSGLPSDRFFAERPEGSVSTLKIQRTQQEDSAVYLCASSLEWGGYFNQPQHFGDGTRLSIL.

The chain carries TRBV6-5 and TRBJ1-5; D not certain. V lost 4 bases and J 0 bases, leaving 13 bases between the germline ends. Germline CDR1 is MNHEY and CDR2 is SVGAGI. There are 16 residues in the CDR3. CDR3: CASSSSRGYSNQPQHF. The CDR3 region has the DNA TGTGCCAGCAGTTCCTCCCGGGGTTATAGCAATCAGCCCCAGCATTTT.

This rearrangement joins TRBV24-1 to TRBJ2-3, with 7 bases identical to TRBD2. Germline loops: CDR1 KGHDR, CDR2 SFDVKD. This CDR3 is built from 13 residues. Trimming cost V 5 bases and J 11 bases; bases outside gene matches: 9. CDR3 protein: CATSASLRGEQYF. The CDR3 DNA sequence: TGTGCCACCAGTGCTTCCCTCCGGGGGGAGCAGTATTTT.